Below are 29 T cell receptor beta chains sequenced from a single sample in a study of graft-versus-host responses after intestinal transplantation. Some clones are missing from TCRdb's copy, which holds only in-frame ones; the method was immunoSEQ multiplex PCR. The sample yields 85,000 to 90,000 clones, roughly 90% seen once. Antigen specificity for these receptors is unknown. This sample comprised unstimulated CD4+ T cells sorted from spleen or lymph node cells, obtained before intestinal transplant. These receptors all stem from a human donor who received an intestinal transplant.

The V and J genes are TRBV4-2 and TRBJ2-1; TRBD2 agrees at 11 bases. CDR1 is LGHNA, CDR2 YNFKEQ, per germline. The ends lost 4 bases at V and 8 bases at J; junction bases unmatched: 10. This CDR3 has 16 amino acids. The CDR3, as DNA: TGTGCCAGCAGCCGTTCCTCTAGCGGGAGGATCCATGAGCAGTTCTTC. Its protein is CASSRSSSGRIHEQFF.

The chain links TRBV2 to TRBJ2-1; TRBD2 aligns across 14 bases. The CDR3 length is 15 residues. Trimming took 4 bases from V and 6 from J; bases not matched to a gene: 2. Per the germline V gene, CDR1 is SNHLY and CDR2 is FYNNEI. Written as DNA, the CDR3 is TGTGCCAGCAGTGGACTAGCGGGAGGGTTCAATGAGCAGTTCTTC. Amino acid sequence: CASSGLAGGFNEQFF.

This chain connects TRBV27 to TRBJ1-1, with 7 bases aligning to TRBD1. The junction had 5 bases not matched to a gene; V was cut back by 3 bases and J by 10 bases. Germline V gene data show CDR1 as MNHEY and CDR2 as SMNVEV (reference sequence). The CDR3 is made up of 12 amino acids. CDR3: CASSFLQGRAFF. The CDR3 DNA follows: TGTGCCAGCAGTTTTCTACAGGGGAGAGCTTTCTTT.

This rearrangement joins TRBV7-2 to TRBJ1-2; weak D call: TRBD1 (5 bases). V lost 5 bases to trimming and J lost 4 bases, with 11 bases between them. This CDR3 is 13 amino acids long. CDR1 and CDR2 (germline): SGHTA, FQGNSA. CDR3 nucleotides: TGTGCCAGCAGCCAAGACAGATCCTATGGCTACACCTTC. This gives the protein CASSQDRSYGYTF.

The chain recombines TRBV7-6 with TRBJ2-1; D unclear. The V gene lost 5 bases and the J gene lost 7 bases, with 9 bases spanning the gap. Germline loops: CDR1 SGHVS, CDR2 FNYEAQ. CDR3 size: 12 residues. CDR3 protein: CASSTRRNEQFF. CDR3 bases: TGTGCCAGCAGCACTCGAAGGAATGAGCAGTTCTTC.

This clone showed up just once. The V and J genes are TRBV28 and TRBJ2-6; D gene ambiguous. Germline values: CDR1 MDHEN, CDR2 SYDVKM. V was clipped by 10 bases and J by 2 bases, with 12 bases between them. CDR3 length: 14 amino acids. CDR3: CATRGRPGANVLTF. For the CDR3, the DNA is TGTGCCACCCGAGGTCGCCCTGGGGCCAACGTCCTGACTTTC.

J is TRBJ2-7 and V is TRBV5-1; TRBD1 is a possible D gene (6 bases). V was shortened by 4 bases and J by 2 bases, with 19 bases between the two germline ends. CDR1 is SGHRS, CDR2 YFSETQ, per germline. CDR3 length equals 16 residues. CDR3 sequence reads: CASSRFPTGLAYEQYF. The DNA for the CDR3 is TGCGCCAGCAGCCGGTTCCCAACAGGGTTAGCCTACGAGCAGTACTTC.

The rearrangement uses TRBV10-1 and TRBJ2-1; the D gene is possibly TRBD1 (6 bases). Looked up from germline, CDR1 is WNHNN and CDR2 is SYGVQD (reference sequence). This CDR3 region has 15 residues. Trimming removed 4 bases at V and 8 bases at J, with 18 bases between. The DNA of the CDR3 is TGCGCCAGCAGTGGGAACAGGGTCGTATCCGATGAGCAGTTCTTC. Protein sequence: CASSGNRVVSDEQFF.

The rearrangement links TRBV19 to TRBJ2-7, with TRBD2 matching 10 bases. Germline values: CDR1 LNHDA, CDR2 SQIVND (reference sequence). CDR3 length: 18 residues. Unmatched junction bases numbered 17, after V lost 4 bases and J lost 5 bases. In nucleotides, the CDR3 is TGTGCCAGTAGTAATTTCTTGGCTAGCGGGAGAACTTCACACGAGCAGTACTTC. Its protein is CASSNFLASGRTSHEQYF.

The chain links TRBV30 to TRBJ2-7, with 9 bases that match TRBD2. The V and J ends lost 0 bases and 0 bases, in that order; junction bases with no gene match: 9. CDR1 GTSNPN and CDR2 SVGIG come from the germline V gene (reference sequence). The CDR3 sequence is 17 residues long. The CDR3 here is CAWSVNWGSGSSYEQYF. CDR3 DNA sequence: TGTGCCTGGAGTGTAAACTGGGGTAGCGGGAGCTCCTACGAGCAGTACTTC. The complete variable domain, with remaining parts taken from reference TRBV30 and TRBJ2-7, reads SQTIHQWPATLVQPVGSPLSLECTVEGTSNPNLYWYRQAAGRGLQLLFYSVGIGQISSEVPQNLSASRPQDRQFILSSKKLLLSDSGFYLCAWSVNWGSGSSYEQYFGPGTRLTVT.

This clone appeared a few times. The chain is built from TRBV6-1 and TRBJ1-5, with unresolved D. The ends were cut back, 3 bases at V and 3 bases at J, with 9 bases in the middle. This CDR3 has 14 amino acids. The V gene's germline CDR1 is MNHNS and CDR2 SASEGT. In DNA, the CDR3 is TGTGCCAGCAGTGACCGGGTCATCAATCAGCCCCAGCATTTT. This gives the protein CASSDRVINQPQHF.

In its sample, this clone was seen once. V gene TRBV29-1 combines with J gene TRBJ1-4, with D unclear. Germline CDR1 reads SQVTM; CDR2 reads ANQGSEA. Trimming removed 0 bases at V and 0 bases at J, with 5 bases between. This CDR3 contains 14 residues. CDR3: CSVEEISTNEKLFF. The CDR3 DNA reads TGCAGCGTTGAAGAAATCTCAACTAATGAAAAACTGTTTTTT.

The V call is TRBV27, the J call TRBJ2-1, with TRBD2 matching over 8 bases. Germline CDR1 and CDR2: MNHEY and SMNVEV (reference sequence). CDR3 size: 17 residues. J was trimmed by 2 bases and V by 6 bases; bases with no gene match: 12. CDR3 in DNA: TGTGCCAGCAGGAGCCCCATGGTCGGGAGGGCCTACAATGAGCAGTTCTTC. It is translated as CASRSPMVGRAYNEQFF.

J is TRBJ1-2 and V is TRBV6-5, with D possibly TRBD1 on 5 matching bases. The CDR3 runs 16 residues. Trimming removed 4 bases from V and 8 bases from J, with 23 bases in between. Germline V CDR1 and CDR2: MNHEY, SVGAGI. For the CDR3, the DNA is TGTGCCAGCAGTTCTGGGGGGAACCTTGGACGACGAGGCTACACCTTC. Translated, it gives CASSSGGNLGRRGYTF.

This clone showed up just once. The chain's CDR3 is CASSFRDSSYEQYF. In nucleotides, the CDR3 is TGTGCCAGCAGTTTCCGGGACAGCTCCTACGAGCAGTACTTC. The chain carries TRBV27 and TRBJ2-7, with 7 bases fitting TRBD1. The J segment lost 0 bases and the V segment lost 3 bases, leaving 2 bases of the junction unmatched. Germline V lookup: CDR1 MNHEY, CDR2 SMNVEV (reference sequence). There are 14 residues in the CDR3.

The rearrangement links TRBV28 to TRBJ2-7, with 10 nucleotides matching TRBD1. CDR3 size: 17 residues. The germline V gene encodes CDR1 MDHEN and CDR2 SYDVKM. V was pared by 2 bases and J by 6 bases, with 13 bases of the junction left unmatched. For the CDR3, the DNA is TGTGCCAGCAGTTTACCGTGGACAGGGGGATTATGGAGCGAGCAGTACTTC. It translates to CASSLPWTGGLWSEQYF.

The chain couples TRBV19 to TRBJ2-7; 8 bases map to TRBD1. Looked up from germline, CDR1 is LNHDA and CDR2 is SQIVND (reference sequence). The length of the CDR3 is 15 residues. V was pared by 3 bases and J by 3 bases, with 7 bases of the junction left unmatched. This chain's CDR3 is CASSIAPGGNYEQYF. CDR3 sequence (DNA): TGTGCCAGTAGTATCGCCCCAGGGGGCAACTACGAGCAGTACTTC.

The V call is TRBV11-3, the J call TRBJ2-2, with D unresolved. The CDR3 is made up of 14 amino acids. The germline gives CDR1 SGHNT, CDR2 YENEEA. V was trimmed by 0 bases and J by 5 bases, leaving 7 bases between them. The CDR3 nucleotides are TGTGCCAGCAGCTTAGATCCCGCAACCGGGGAGCTGTTTTTT. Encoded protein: CASSLDPATGELFF.

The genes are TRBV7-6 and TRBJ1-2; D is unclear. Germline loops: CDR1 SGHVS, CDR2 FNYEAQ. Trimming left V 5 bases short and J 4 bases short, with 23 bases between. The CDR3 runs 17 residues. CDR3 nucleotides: TGTGCCAGCAGCATAAAGAATAAATCTCGAAAGACCTATGGCTACACCTTC. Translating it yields CASSIKNKSRKTYGYTF.

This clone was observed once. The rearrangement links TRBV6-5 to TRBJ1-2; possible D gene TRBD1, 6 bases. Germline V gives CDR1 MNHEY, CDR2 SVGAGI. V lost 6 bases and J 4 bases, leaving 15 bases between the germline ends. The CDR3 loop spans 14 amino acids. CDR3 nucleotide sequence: TGTGCCAGCAGCGGAGGGGGGTCGCTCTATGGCTACACCTTC. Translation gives CASSGGGSLYGYTF.

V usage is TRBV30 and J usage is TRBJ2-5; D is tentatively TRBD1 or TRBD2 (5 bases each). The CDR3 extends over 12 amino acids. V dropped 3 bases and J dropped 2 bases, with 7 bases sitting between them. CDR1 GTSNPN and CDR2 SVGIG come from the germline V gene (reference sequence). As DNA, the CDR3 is TGTGCCTGGAGGGGACCGCAAGAGACCCAGTACTTC. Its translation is CAWRGPQETQYF.

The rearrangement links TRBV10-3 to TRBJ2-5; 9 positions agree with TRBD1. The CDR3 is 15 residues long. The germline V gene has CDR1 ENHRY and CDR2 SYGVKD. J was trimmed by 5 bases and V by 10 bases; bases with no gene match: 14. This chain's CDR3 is CATGPGTGMRETQYF. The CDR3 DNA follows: TGTGCCACCGGTCCCGGGACAGGGATGAGGGAGACCCAGTACTTC.

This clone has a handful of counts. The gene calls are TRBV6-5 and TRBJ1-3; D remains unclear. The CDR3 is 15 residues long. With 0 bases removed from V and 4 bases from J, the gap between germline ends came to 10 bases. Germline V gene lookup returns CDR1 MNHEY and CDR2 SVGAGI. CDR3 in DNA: TGTGCCAGCAGTTACTCGCGCAGGCTCGGAAACACCATATATTTT. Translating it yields CASSYSRRLGNTIYF.

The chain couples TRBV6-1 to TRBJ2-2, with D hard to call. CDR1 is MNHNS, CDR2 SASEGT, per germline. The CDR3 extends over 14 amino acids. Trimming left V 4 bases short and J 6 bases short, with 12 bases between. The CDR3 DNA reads TGTGCCAGCAGTGTTCCCCGGGTGGCCGGGGAGCTGTTTTTT. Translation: CASSVPRVAGELFF.

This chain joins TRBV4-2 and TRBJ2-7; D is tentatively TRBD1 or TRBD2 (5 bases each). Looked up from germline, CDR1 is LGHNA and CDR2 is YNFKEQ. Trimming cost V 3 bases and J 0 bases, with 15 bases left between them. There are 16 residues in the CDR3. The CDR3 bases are TGTGCCAGCAGCCATCTCCAGGGACCCAGCTCCTACGAGCAGTACTTC. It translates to CASSHLQGPSSYEQYF.

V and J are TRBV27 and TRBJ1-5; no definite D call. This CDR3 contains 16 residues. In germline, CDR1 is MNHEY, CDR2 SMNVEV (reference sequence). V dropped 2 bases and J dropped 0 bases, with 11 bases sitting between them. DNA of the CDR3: TGTGCCAGCAGTTTAGGCAGACCATATAGCAATCAGCCCCAGCATTTT. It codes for CASSLGRPYSNQPQHF.

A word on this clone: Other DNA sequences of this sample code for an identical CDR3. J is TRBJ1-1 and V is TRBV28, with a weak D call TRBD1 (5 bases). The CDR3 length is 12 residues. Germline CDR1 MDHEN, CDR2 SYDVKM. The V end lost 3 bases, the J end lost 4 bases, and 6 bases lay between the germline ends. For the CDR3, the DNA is TGTGCCAGCAGTTTTAGGGGCACTGAAGCTTTCTTT. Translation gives CASSFRGTEAFF.

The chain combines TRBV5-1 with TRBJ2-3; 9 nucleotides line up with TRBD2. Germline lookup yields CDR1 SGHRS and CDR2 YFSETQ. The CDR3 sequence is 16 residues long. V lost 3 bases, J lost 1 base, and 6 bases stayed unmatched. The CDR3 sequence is CASSWAGGFGTDTQYF. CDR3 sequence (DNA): TGCGCCAGCAGCTGGGCGGGGGGGTTTGGCACAGATACGCAGTATTTT.

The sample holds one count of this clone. CDR3 in amino acids: CASSDVGSSGNTIYF. The CDR3 DNA reads TGTGCCAGCAGTGACGTAGGGTCCTCTGGAAACACCATATATTTT. The gene calls are TRBV6-1 and TRBJ1-3; no clear D gene. Between the trimmed V and J ends, which lost 3 bases and 0 bases, there was a span of 9 bases. Germline CDR1 reads MNHNS; CDR2 reads SASEGT. The CDR3 runs 15 residues.